This T cell receptor (beta chain) was identified during a study of blood T cells in healthy people across ages. Germline values: CDR1 SGHTA, CDR2 FQGNSA. J lost 7 bases, V lost 5 bases, and 9 bases had no gene match. This CDR3 is 16 amino acids long. A J-beta primer mix and a sample-barcoded 5' primer were used in a second PCR of roughly 6 to 11 cycles. One entry per CDR3 protein, called by TCRdb with MiXCR from the 5' RACE reads. The table lists 790,000 or so distinct CDR3 sequences, about half of them singletons. V is TRBV7-2 and J is TRBJ2-3, with 13 bases matching TRBD2. The receptor was derived from an elderly man in good health. Material for sequencing was blood. CDR3 sequence reads: CASSPGTSGTTHTQYF. DNA of the CDR3: TGTGCCAGCAGCCCCGGGACTAGCGGGACAACCCATACGCAGTATTTT.